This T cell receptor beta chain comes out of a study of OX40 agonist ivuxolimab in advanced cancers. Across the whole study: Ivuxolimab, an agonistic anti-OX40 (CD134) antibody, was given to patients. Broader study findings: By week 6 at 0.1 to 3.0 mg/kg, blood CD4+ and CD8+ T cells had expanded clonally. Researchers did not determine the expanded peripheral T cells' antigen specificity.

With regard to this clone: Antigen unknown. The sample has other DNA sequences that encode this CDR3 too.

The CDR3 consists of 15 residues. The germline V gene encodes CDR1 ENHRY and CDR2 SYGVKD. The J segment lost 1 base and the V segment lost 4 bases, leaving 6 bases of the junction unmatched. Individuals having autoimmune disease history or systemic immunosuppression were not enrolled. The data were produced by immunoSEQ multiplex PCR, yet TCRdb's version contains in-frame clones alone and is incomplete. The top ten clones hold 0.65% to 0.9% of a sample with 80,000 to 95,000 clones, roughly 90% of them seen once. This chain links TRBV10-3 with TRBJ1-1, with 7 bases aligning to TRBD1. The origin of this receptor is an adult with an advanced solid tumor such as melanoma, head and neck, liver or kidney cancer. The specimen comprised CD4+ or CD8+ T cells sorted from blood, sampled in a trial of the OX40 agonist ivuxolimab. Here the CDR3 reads CAISVEGAGNTEAFF. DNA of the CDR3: TGTGCCATCAGTGTAGAGGGGGCGGGGAACACTGAAGCTTTCTTT.